This T cell receptor beta chain was found in a study of cytomegalovirus exposure and HLA in healthy donors. Findings of the study overall: As a later analysis revealed, most CMV-associated TCR beta chains appeared HLA-restricted.

Use of 60 Vbeta and 13 Jbeta primers characterized the PCR. Only in-frame clones appear in the TCRdb table, and some are missing; sequencing was by immunoSEQ multiplex PCR. The sample's table shows 200,000 to 250,000 clones. Comment on this clone: What it binds is unknown. Different DNA sequences within this sample yield the same CDR3.

This TCR derives from a girl aged 2-9 years in good health and CMV-seropositive. The sample comprised PBMCs.

Written as DNA, the CDR3 is TGCGCCAGCAGCTTGGAGGGACAGGGGACCGGGGAGCTGTTTTTT. Its translation: CASSLEGQGTGELFF. J is TRBJ2-2 and V is TRBV5-1, with 10 bases that match TRBD1. This CDR3 region has 15 residues. Trimming removed 0 bases from V and 5 bases from J; junction bases left unmatched: 1. The germline V gene encodes CDR1 SGHRS and CDR2 YFSETQ.